The rows below give T cell receptor beta chains drawn from one sample of a study of cytotoxic CD8 clonotypes in ibrutinib-treated CLL. Sequencing was performed with immunoSEQ multiplex PCR; in TCRdb, only in-frame clones are kept and a portion is missing. The sample shows a few hundred thousand clones, 67% of them seen only once. Sequencing was performed on PBMCs, taken after 36 months of ibrutinib treatment. The receptors were sampled from a human donor with chronic lymphocytic leukemia. Each CDR3 is given with its conserved first and last residue. A D gene is named only where the DNA matches it firmly. Only some rows state a clone size, as once, few, many or a class for expanded clones.

clone_size: few; v_call: TRBV4-2; j_call: TRBJ1-1; d_call: TRBD1; cdr3_nt: TGTGCCAGCAGACGGACAGGGGCCGACACTGAAGCTTTCTTT; cdr3_aa: CASRRTGADTEAFF
clone_size: once; v_call: TRBV19; j_call: TRBJ1-5; d_call: .; cdr3_nt: TGTGCCAGTAGTATAGGGCAGGGGTTGAGCAATCAGCCCCAGCATTTT; cdr3_aa: CASSIGQGLSNQPQHF
clone_size: .; v_call: TRBV5-1; j_call: TRBJ2-7; d_call: .; cdr3_nt: TGCGCCAGCAGACGCGCCGACAGTCCCTACGAGCAGTACTTC; cdr3_aa: CASRRADSPYEQYF
clone_size: .; v_call: TRBV28; j_call: TRBJ2-7; d_call: .; cdr3_nt: TGTGCCAGCAGTTTACGGGTAGGCTACGAGCAGTACTTC; cdr3_aa: CASSLRVGYEQYF
clone_size: .; v_call: TRBV6-6; j_call: TRBJ2-7; d_call: .; cdr3_nt: TGTGCCAGCAGTTACTCCCTGGGTTTGGAGCAGTACTTC; cdr3_aa: CASSYSLGLEQYF
clone_size: .; v_call: TRBV9; j_call: TRBJ1-6; d_call: .; cdr3_nt: TGTGCCAGCAGCGTAGTTGGCGCCTATAATTCACCCCTCCACTTT; cdr3_aa: CASSVVGAYNSPLHF
clone_size: .; v_call: TRBV5-6; j_call: TRBJ1-4; d_call: .; cdr3_nt: TGTGCCAGCAGCTTGGCGGGACGGATTAATGAAAAACTGTTTTTT; cdr3_aa: CASSLAGRINEKLFF
clone_size: .; v_call: TRBV29-1; j_call: TRBJ2-5; d_call: TRBD1; cdr3_nt: TGCAGCGTTGAGGGGCGGGGGACAGGGATCCACCAAGAGACCCAGTACTTC; cdr3_aa: CSVEGRGTGIHQETQYF
clone_size: .; v_call: TRBV6-5; j_call: TRBJ2-1; d_call: .; cdr3_nt: TGTGCCAGCAGTTACCGGAGGGAGAATGAGCAGTTCTTC; cdr3_aa: CASSYRRENEQFF
clone_size: once; v_call: TRBV7-2; j_call: TRBJ2-7; d_call: TRBD2; cdr3_nt: TGTGCCAGCAGCTTTTCGGGGCTAGCGGCCTCCTTCTACGAGCAGTACTTC; cdr3_aa: CASSFSGLAASFYEQYF
clone_size: .; v_call: TRBV6-1; j_call: TRBJ1-1; d_call: .; cdr3_nt: TGTGCCAGCAGTGGGGACACACCCCTGGGGGGCACTGAAGCTTTCTTT; cdr3_aa: CASSGDTPLGGTEAFF
clone_size: few; v_call: TRBV7-2; j_call: TRBJ1-5; d_call: TRBD1; cdr3_nt: TGTGCCAGCAGCGGCGGGACAGGGGGGATATATAGCAATCAGCCCCAGCATTTT; cdr3_aa: CASSGGTGGIYSNQPQHF
clone_size: .; v_call: TRBV10-3; j_call: TRBJ2-1; d_call: TRBD1; cdr3_nt: TGTGCCATCAACCCCGGGACAGCCTACAATGAGCAGTTCTTC; cdr3_aa: CAINPGTAYNEQFF
clone_size: once; v_call: TRBV7-9; j_call: TRBJ1-5; d_call: .; cdr3_nt: TGTGCCAGCAGCTTTCAGGGGAGCCTTCAGCCCCAGCATTTT; cdr3_aa: CASSFQGSLQPQHF
clone_size: .; v_call: TRBV27; j_call: TRBJ1-1; d_call: .; cdr3_nt: TGTGCCAGCAGTTACAGGGCTAACACTGAAGCTTTCTTT; cdr3_aa: CASSYRANTEAFF
clone_size: .; v_call: TRBV27; j_call: TRBJ2-7; d_call: TRBD1; cdr3_nt: TGTGCCAGCAGTGCCGGGACAGGGAGCTACGAGCAGTACTTC; cdr3_aa: CASSAGTGSYEQYF
clone_size: .; v_call: TRBV27; j_call: TRBJ1-1; d_call: TRBD1; cdr3_nt: TGTGCCAGCAGGATACAGGGGGCTCTGAACACTGAAGCTTTCTTT; cdr3_aa: CASRIQGALNTEAFF
clone_size: .; v_call: TRBV5-1; j_call: TRBJ2-6; d_call: TRBD1; cdr3_nt: TGCGCCAGCAGCACAGGGACAGGGCCTACCTTCCCTGGGGCCAACGTCCTGACTTTC; cdr3_aa: CASSTGTGPTFPGANVLTF
clone_size: once; v_call: TRBV2; j_call: TRBJ2-3; d_call: TRBD2; cdr3_nt: TGTGCCAGCCGAGCGGGAGAGGGAGATACGCAGTATTTT; cdr3_aa: CASRAGEGDTQYF
clone_size: .; v_call: TRBV7-9; j_call: TRBJ2-3; d_call: .; cdr3_nt: TGTGCCAGCAGCCCGGGACTGCGGGCTGAACAGTATTTT; cdr3_aa: CASSPGLRAEQYF
clone_size: few; v_call: TRBV9; j_call: TRBJ2-2; d_call: .; cdr3_nt: TGTGCCAGCAGCGTAACCAACAGGGTGACCACCGGGGAGCTGTTTTTT; cdr3_aa: CASSVTNRVTTGELFF
clone_size: .; v_call: TRBV7-8; j_call: TRBJ2-7; d_call: TRBD2; cdr3_nt: TGTGCCAGCAGCTTACGTAGCGGGAGAGGTTACGAGCAGTACTTC; cdr3_aa: CASSLRSGRGYEQYF
clone_size: few; v_call: TRBV6-6; j_call: TRBJ2-5; d_call: .; cdr3_nt: TGTGCCAGCAGTTACTCGAGTAGAGGGGCCATGGGGACCCAGTACTTC; cdr3_aa: CASSYSSRGAMGTQYF
clone_size: .; v_call: TRBV4-3; j_call: TRBJ2-5; d_call: .; cdr3_nt: TGCGCCAGCAGCCAAGATCTGGGTAGAGAGACCCAGTACTTC; cdr3_aa: CASSQDLGRETQYF
clone_size: .; v_call: TRBV18; j_call: TRBJ2-3; d_call: TRBD1; cdr3_nt: TGTGCCAGCGACGGGTTTGACAGGGCTAGCACAGATACGCAGTATTTT; cdr3_aa: CASDGFDRASTDTQYF
clone_size: .; v_call: TRBV29-1; j_call: TRBJ2-5; d_call: .; cdr3_nt: TGCAGCGTTGAGTCGGGGCAAGAGACCCAGTACTTC; cdr3_aa: CSVESGQETQYF
clone_size: .; v_call: TRBV28; j_call: TRBJ1-2; d_call: TRBD1; cdr3_nt: TGTGCCAGCAGTCGGACAGGCCCTCTTTATGGCTACACCTTC; cdr3_aa: CASSRTGPLYGYTF
clone_size: .; v_call: TRBV15; j_call: TRBJ2-1; d_call: TRBD1; cdr3_nt: TGTGCCACCAGCGGACAAGACAGGGGATCGGACAATGAGCAGTTCTTC; cdr3_aa: CATSGQDRGSDNEQFF
clone_size: .; v_call: TRBV4-1; j_call: TRBJ1-2; d_call: .; cdr3_nt: TGCGCCAGCAGCCAAGTACCAGGCAGGGTGGTTGGCTACACCTTC; cdr3_aa: CASSQVPGRVVGYTF
clone_size: .; v_call: TRBV5-1; j_call: TRBJ2-3; d_call: .; cdr3_nt: TGCGCCAGCACCAATAGGGTCCACGGCACAGATACGCAGTATTTT; cdr3_aa: CASTNRVHGTDTQYF
clone_size: .; v_call: TRBV7-8; j_call: TRBJ2-7; d_call: .; cdr3_nt: TGTGCCAGCAGCTTAGTCTTTTACGAGCAGTACTTC; cdr3_aa: CASSLVFYEQYF
clone_size: .; v_call: TRBV5-1; j_call: TRBJ2-3; d_call: TRBD1; cdr3_nt: TGCGCCAGCAGTACGCCGGGACAGGGCACAGATACGCAGTATTTT; cdr3_aa: CASSTPGQGTDTQYF
clone_size: .; v_call: TRBV15; j_call: TRBJ1-1; d_call: .; cdr3_nt: TGTGCCACCAGCCGATCAACGGAACCTGGTAACACTGAAGCTTTCTTT; cdr3_aa: CATSRSTEPGNTEAFF
clone_size: .; v_call: TRBV19; j_call: TRBJ2-7; d_call: .; cdr3_nt: TGTGCCAGTAGTCCCCGGGACCGAGCCTACGAGCAGTACTTC; cdr3_aa: CASSPRDRAYEQYF
clone_size: once; v_call: TRBV6-6; j_call: TRBJ1-2; d_call: .; cdr3_nt: TGTGCCAGCAGTTACTCGATTCCCCAACGCGGGGATGGCTACACCTTC; cdr3_aa: CASSYSIPQRGDGYTF
clone_size: few; v_call: TRBV6-5; j_call: TRBJ1-1; d_call: .; cdr3_nt: TGTGCCAGCAGAAGGGGAGGAACCACTGAAGCTTTCTTT; cdr3_aa: CASRRGGTTEAFF
clone_size: .; v_call: TRBV27; j_call: TRBJ1-4; d_call: TRBD1; cdr3_nt: TGTGCCAGCAGATCACGGGACAGGGTTAATGAAAAACTGTTTTTT; cdr3_aa: CASRSRDRVNEKLFF
clone_size: once; v_call: TRBV5-1; j_call: TRBJ1-2; d_call: TRBD1; cdr3_nt: TGCGCCAGCAGCTCATCCGGGACAGGGGAGGATGGCTACACCTTC; cdr3_aa: CASSSSGTGEDGYTF
clone_size: .; v_call: TRBV29-1; j_call: TRBJ2-3; d_call: TRBD1; cdr3_nt: TGCAGCGTCGGCAGGGGGTGGAGCACAGATACGCAGTATTTT; cdr3_aa: CSVGRGWSTDTQYF
clone_size: few; v_call: TRBV6-1; j_call: TRBJ2-6; d_call: .; cdr3_nt: TGTGCCAGCAGTGAATTAGGTTCTGGGGCCAACGTCCTGACTTTC; cdr3_aa: CASSELGSGANVLTF
clone_size: once; v_call: TRBV10-1; j_call: TRBJ2-2; d_call: .; cdr3_nt: TGCGCCAGCAGTTACGGGGCCACAACCGGGGAGCTGTTTTTT; cdr3_aa: CASSYGATTGELFF
clone_size: .; v_call: TRBV21-1; j_call: TRBJ2-7; d_call: .; cdr3_nt: TGTGCCAGCAGCAAAAGGGAGACCTTACTAACCTACGAGCAGTACTTC; cdr3_aa: CASSKRETLLTYEQYF
clone_size: few; v_call: TRBV15; j_call: TRBJ1-5; d_call: .; cdr3_nt: TGTGCCACCAGCAGAGGGGGGAACCAGCCCCAGCATTTT; cdr3_aa: CATSRGGNQPQHF
clone_size: .; v_call: TRBV18; j_call: TRBJ1-2; d_call: .; cdr3_nt: TGTGCCAGCTCACCGTTTCAGGGGCGTGAGTATGGCTACACCTTC; cdr3_aa: CASSPFQGREYGYTF
clone_size: .; v_call: TRBV2; j_call: TRBJ1-1; d_call: .; cdr3_nt: TGTGCCAGCAGTGAATACTGGAACACTGAAGCTTTCTTT; cdr3_aa: CASSEYWNTEAFF
clone_size: few; v_call: TRBV5-1; j_call: TRBJ2-5; d_call: .; cdr3_nt: TGCGCCAGCAGCAGACAGGTCCAAGAGACCCAGTACTTC; cdr3_aa: CASSRQVQETQYF